Listed below are T cell receptor beta chains from one sample, sequenced in a study of blood T cell repertoires in COVID-19. Produced via immunoSEQ multiplex PCR; TCRdb's table is partial and in-frame only. Among some 39,000 clones listed, 80% to 90% were seen once. Source material: peripheral blood. These receptors were taken from a man between 35 and 55 years old with active COVID-19. The conserved cysteine and the conserved F or W are not part of the CDR3 here. Clone size is not always given. Where it is, it says once, few, many or a class for expanded clones.

J,size,V,CDR3
TRBJ1-2,.,TRBV10-3,AISEVGADYGYT
TRBJ1-2,.,TRBV29-1,SVDVGLGYGYT
TRBJ1-3,.,TRBV19,ASKGQLGNTIY
TRBJ2-7,once,TRBV7-2,ASSLDIRLAGSEQY
TRBJ2-1,.,TRBV6-5,ASLPGGSYNEQF
TRBJ2-3,.,TRBV6-2/TRBV6-3,ASSQTSGRAVYTQY
TRBJ2-3,.,TRBV6-2/TRBV6-3,ASSYQRGLDTQY
TRBJ2-1,.,TRBV3-1/TRBV3-2,ASSRTLPLAGEYNEQF
TRBJ1-5,few,TRBV28,ASRAPTGANQPQH
TRBJ1-6,.,TRBV19,ATSLSEGASSYNSPLH
TRBJ2-1,.,TRBV27,ASSLTSPEEQF
TRBJ2-5,.,TRBV28,ASGSLVKPQY
TRBJ2-5,.,TRBV7-9,ASRALAEGETQY
TRBJ2-4,.,TRBV4-1,ASSQGSVPGIRRIAKNIQY
TRBJ1-2,few,TRBV6-5,ASRTGTSYGYT
TRBJ1-5,few,TRBV6-5,AAGGFQPQH
TRBJ1-5,.,TRBV19,ASSIEGGVQPQH
TRBJ1-2,few,TRBV6-2/TRBV6-3,ASSFFGQNFWGGYT
TRBJ1-4,.,TRBV7-8,ASSPWTGGREKLF
TRBJ1-2,.,TRBV24-1,ATSDPGQGHGYT
TRBJ2-7,few,TRBV5-1,ASSASSGQSEQY
TRBJ2-1,few,TRBV5-5,ASSVGQATYNEQF
TRBJ1-5,.,TRBV20-1,SASPRENGNQPQH
TRBJ2-7,once,TRBV5-4,ASSLAGVNEQY
TRBJ2-7,.,TRBV2,ASTGTQGASNEQY
TRBJ1-1,few,TRBV3-1/TRBV3-2,ASSSRRGTEAF
TRBJ2-3,.,TRBV7-3,ASSRLAGGADTQY
TRBJ1-6,.,TRBV5-4,ASTQGSSYNSPLH
TRBJ1-1,.,TRBV18,ASSPSGDSGTEAF
TRBJ1-5,.,TRBV5-4,ASSVGGSPQPQH
TRBJ2-3,.,TRBV7-9,ASSLLGRGGDTQY
TRBJ2-7,.,TRBV5-1,ASSSGQGPYEQY
TRBJ1-5,.,TRBV6-5,ASSSVRSNQPQH
TRBJ2-2,.,TRBV4-1,ASSQEPQGGTGELF
TRBJ1-3,.,TRBV6-1,ASSVRGDFSGNTIY
TRBJ1-6,medium-sized,TRBV5-1,ASSLVGTGSTPLH
TRBJ2-1,.,TRBV19,ASSLAAYNEQF
TRBJ1-2,once,TRBV23-1,ASSPWSSDNYGYT
TRBJ1-1,.,TRBV4-1,ASSQQGAGNTEAF
TRBJ1-1,.,TRBV5-4,ASSTWDRGDTEAF
TRBJ2-3,.,TRBV27,ASSLKGTRTDTQY
TRBJ2-1,.,TRBV9,ASSVGLAGGSNAEQF
TRBJ1-2,once,TRBV28,ASSWGADYGYT
TRBJ2-3,.,TRBV5-8,ASSPWTSFGTDTQY
TRBJ1-5,.,TRBV19,ASSRQGGDNQPQH
TRBJ2-5,.,TRBV2,ASRDSPQETQY
TRBJ2-2,few,TRBV19,ASSETTGTGELF
TRBJ2-7,.,TRBV28,ASSLELAGSSSSYEQY